The clone carrying this TCR beta chain occurred once. Its antigen is not known. This specimen belongs to a study of shared clonotypes between healthy human individuals. Across the whole study: Per-donor plates numbered three CD4 naive, three CD4 memory, two CD8 naive and one CD8 memory. The study's findings and limits: Larger richness was generally estimated for naive than memory subsets.

Investigators spread the genomic DNA of each subset evenly over several immunoSEQ plates. Generated by immunoSEQ multiplex PCR, the TCRdb table keeps only in-frame clones and is missing some. The sample lists some 2,500,000 clones; less than 95% were seen once. The TCR originated in a man aged 18 to 29 in good health. Some clones in this sample may be carry-over from other donors' samples. The specimen was naive CD4+ T cells from PBMCs. The subset is: CD45RA+ positively selected.

The CDR3 DNA reads as TGTGCCAGCAGTCCCTACGGGGAGCTGTTTTTT. It encodes CASSPYGELFF. The chain joins TRBV6-6 to TRBJ2-2; no reliable D call. V lost 5 bases to trimming and J lost 7 bases, with 5 bases between them. Germline CDR1 and CDR2: MNHNY and SVGAGI (reference sequence). The CDR3 consists of 11 residues.